What follows are 9 T cell receptor beta chains derived from one specimen sequenced in a study of T-cell memory formation after mild COVID-19. MiXCR was run by TCRdb on the 5' RACE reads, yielding one entry per CDR3 protein. In the table there are 200,000 or so distinct CDR3 sequences, more than 8% of which are singletons. The sequenced sample was PBMCs or a T cell subset sorted from them (not recorded which). The receptor set was obtained from a man younger than 30 who had mild COVID-19 (a few samples of this study predate the infection). Cell type and time point are not known.

This clonotype has more than one count but fewer than ten. The chain uses TRBV3-1 and TRBJ2-7; 9 positions agree with TRBD1. Trimming at V came to 0 bases and at J to 7 bases, leaving 1 base not matched to a gene. CDR3 length equals 13 residues. Looked up from germline, CDR1 is LGHDT and CDR2 is YNNKEL (reference sequence). DNA of the CDR3: TGTGCCAGCAGCCAAGAAGGGACAGGGGAGCAGTACGTC. It specifies CASSQEGTGEQYV.

In its sample, this clonotype was seen a few times. The rearrangement joins TRBV7-7 to TRBJ2-5; possible D gene TRBD2, 5 bases. V lost 3 bases, J lost 6 bases, and 11 bases lay in between. Germline CDR1 and CDR2: SSHAT and FNYEAQ (reference sequence). This CDR3 contains 13 residues. The CDR3 DNA is TGTGCCAGCAGCTTGAGAGGGAAACAGACCCAGTACTTC. Amino acid sequence: CASSLRGKQTQYF.

This clonotype was counted a few times. The chain carries TRBV4-3 and TRBJ1-6; the D gene is possibly TRBD1 (5 bases). V lost 0 bases, J lost 11 bases, and 20 bases lay in between. Germline lookup yields CDR1 LGHNA and CDR2 YSLEER. This CDR3 region has 17 residues. The CDR3 DNA is TGCGCCAGCAGCCAAGACTCTTCGCCCGGACAAACCGCACCCCTCCACTTT. It codes for CASSQDSSPGQTAPLHF.

This clonotype was observed many times. The J gene is TRBJ2-1, the V gene TRBV6-2 or TRBV6-3; D is possibly TRBD1 (5 bases). The V and J ends lost 2 bases and 5 bases respectively, with 7 bases between them. In germline, CDR1 is MNHEY, CDR2 SVGEGT. This CDR3 is built from 13 residues. As DNA, the CDR3 is TGTGCCAGCAGTTACGGGGCTCACAATGAGCAGTTCTTC. Amino acids: CASSYGAHNEQFF.

The table lists this clonotype with a few counts. This chain connects TRBV28 to TRBJ1-5; D ambiguous. The CDR3 is made up of 12 amino acids. With 2 bases removed from V and 9 bases from J, the gap between germline ends came to 8 bases. Germline V gene sequence: CDR1 MDHEN, CDR2 SYDVKM. The CDR3 loop reads CASSLINRPQHF. In DNA form, the CDR3 reads TGTGCCAGCAGTTTAATAAACAGGCCCCAGCATTTT.

The chain couples TRBV4-2 to TRBJ1-1; the D is unclear. The germline CDR1 and CDR2 sequences are LGHNA and YNFKEQ. The CDR3 totals 14 residues. V was shortened by 0 bases and J by 7 bases, with 12 bases between the two germline ends. CDR3 bases: TGTGCCAGCAGCCAAGATTACGGTTTGGGTGAAGCTTTCTTT. Its protein is CASSQDYGLGEAFF.

The J gene is TRBJ1-5, the V gene TRBV21-1; TRBD1 reflects the table's D call only, with no check against the DNA. TRBV21-1 is flagged as a pseudogene. The CDR3 runs 13 residues. The CDR3 protein is CASSKGDTQPQHF. Here the CDR3 DNA reads TGTGCCAGCAGCAAAGGGGACACCCAGCCCCAGCATTTT.

V usage is TRBV20-1 and J usage is TRBJ2-3; D is unclear. Trimming removed 5 bases at V and 1 base at J, with 7 bases between. The germline gives CDR1 DFQATT, CDR2 SNEGSKA (reference sequence). CDR3 length: 12 residues. Here the CDR3 reads CSALRGTDTQYF. In nucleotides, the CDR3 is TGCAGTGCTCTTCGGGGCACAGATACGCAGTATTTT.

The CDR3 nucleotides are TGTGCCAGCAGTTTAGAGGATCGGGGGAGGGGGCAGTACTTC. Amino acids: CASSLEDRGRGQYF. The chain combines TRBV12-3 or TRBV12-4 with TRBJ2-7, with 7 nucleotides matching TRBD2. CDR3 length: 14 residues. Trimming at V came to 1 base and at J to 9 bases, leaving 9 bases not matched to a gene.